This T cell receptor (beta chain) was obtained from a study of T cell changes during pregnancy in multiple sclerosis. Here immunoSEQ multiplex PCR was the method, and the copy in TCRdb shows in-frame clones only, minus some. The sample consists of about 20,000 clones, 88% of them appearing once. Trimming left V 2 bases short and J 8 bases short, with 25 bases between. Germline CDR1 is MNHNS and CDR2 is SASEGT. The CDR3 is made up of 18 amino acids. This TCR was sampled from a female donor in good health, enrolled as a control in a pregnancy study. The specimen comprised CD8+ T cells from peripheral blood mononuclear cells, sampled in the third trimester of pregnancy. The rearrangement joins TRBV6-1 to TRBJ2-1, with a weak D call TRBD1 (7 bases). In nucleotides, the CDR3 is TGTGCCAGCAGTGAATTGGGGGGAAGGGGGCTTACACGGGATGAGCAGTTCTTC. This encodes CASSELGGRGLTRDEQFF.